This T cell receptor beta chain originates from a study of T cell responses to AZD1222 COVID-19 vaccine listed by TCRdb under 2021. In terms of the full investigation: AZD1222 recipients given second doses at about 4 weeks or at about 12 weeks were pooled, since spike-specific TCR depth and breadth were not found to differ between the two schedules. TCR sequencing was performed for about 250 trial participants, of whom around 210 were given two doses of AZD1222 and around 25 were given two doses of MenACWY control vaccine. Trial participants were enrolled by age into subgroups of 18-55, 56-69 and 70-plus years, and 148, 28 and 57 TCR-sequenced participants, respectively, were included in these subgroups. Findings and caveats that apply to the study as a whole: The 56-69-year group was small, and its depth increase did not reach significance, likely because of low power. Conclusions about previously exposed vaccinees were limited because only a handful of AZD1222 recipients were SARS-CoV-2 seropositive at baseline. Participants were mostly white British and included more females than males, and it was suggested by the authors that clonal diversity may have been underestimated. Reportedly, close to half of the unique spike-specific TCRs recognized epitopes lying outside the regions that are mutated in the B.1.351 and B.1.1.7 variants. No day 14 peak-response samples were available, so repertoires were characterized only after the peak T cell response. The whole spike protein was spanned by vaccine-associated CD4 TCRs, and dominant responses were seen in regions 160-218 and 743-854. After two AZD1222 doses, spike-specific TCR breadth and depth were significantly higher than at day 0 and than in MenACWY recipients.

The sample's time point label, decoded: baseline before first vaccination. Vaccinee samples were obtained from the UK trials COV001 and COV002, which included a single-blind randomized controlled phase 2/3 trial of AZD1222 (ChAdOx1 nCoV-19) in healthy adults. For TCRbeta chain sequencing, PBMC samples were collected from trial participants at day 0 and at day 28 after the second dose. Concerning this clone: It has no known antigen specificity. Base qualities are not at hand, and no much larger clone is one base apart.

CDR1 is given as MDHEN and CDR2 as SYDVKM, both from the germline V gene. There are 17 amino acids in the CDR3, from cysteine to phenylalanine inclusive. Just the 51-base CDR3 DNA is kept, in frame starting at base 1. Relative to germline, V is 7 bases shorter and J is 4 bases shorter, with 23 bases between their ends. The CDR3 regions of human TCRbeta chains were analyzed by immunosequencing. As for the authors' bioinformatics: TCRs in the repertoires were compared against a reference library of SARS-CoV-2-specific TCRs that had been generated with the MIRA antigen-specificity platform. Breadth was defined as the fraction of unique TCRs that were SARS-CoV-2-associated, and depth was defined as the fraction of total T cells that were SARS-CoV-2-associated. Using the MIRA data, each spike-specific TCR was mapped to the spike region that the TCR reacts to and placed in a CD4 or CD8 class. Log10-transformed breadth and depth values were compared by one-way ANOVA with Sidak's multiple comparisons tests. Sourced from immuneACCESS, this table was stored by TCRdb with only in-frame sequences that have V and J called. A share of the clones is absent; for the studies checked, an unresolved V gene accounts for under half, and the remainder has no known explanation. That table furnishes V, J and clone size, whereas the DNA furnished D and trimming. Counted in this sample were about 140,000 clones; more than 85% of them appeared once. The ten biggest clones cover approximately 2.6% of the sample.

This receptor was identified in an adult in good health. The chain was built from TRBV28 and TRBJ1-3, and TRBD1 may be the D gene, going by 6 matching bases. The source was peripheral blood, collected on day 0 of AZD1222 vaccination. The DNA is TGTGCCAGCAATCCGGGACACTCGATTGGAAGCGGAAACACCATATATTTT. It encodes CASNPGHSIGSGNTIYF.